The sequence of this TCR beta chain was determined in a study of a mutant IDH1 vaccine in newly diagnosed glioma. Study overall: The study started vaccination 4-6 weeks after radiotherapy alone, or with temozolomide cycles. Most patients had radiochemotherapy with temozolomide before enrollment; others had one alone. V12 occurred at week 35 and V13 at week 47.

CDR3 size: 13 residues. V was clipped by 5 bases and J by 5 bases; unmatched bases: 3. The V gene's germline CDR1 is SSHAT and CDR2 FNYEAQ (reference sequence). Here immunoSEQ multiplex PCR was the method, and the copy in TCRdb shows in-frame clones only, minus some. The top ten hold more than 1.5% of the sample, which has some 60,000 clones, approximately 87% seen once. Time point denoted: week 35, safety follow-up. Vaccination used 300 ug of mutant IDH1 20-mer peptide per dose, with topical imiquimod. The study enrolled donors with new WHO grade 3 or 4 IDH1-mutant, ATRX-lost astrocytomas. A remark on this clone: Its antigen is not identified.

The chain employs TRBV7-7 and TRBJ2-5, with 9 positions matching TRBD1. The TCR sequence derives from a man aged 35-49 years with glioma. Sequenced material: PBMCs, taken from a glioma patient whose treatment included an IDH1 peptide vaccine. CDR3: CASSRDREETQYF. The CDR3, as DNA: TGTGCCAGCAGCCGGGACAGGGAGGAGACCCAGTACTTC.